The 3 T cell receptor beta chains in this list originate from one sample, sequenced in a study of cytomegalovirus exposure and HLA in healthy donors. It was with 60 Vbeta and 13 Jbeta primers that the PCR ran. The table came from immunoSEQ multiplex PCR; TCRdb's copy has only in-frame clones and leaves some out. The sample shows around 200,000 clones, around 81% of them seen only once. The sample was PBMCs. The receptors come from a woman aged 45-65 years in good health and CMV-seropositive.

The rearrangement links TRBV2 to TRBJ1-2, with 9 bases identical to TRBD1. V was clipped by 3 bases and J by 5 bases; unmatched bases: 1. The CDR3 length is 13 residues. From germline, CDR1 is SNHLY and CDR2 FYNNEI. This chain's CDR3 is CASSDGTGYGYTF. In nucleotides, the CDR3 is TGTGCCAGCAGTGATGGGACAGGGTATGGCTACACCTTC.

This clone was seen a single time. The chain joins TRBV5-1 to TRBJ2-5; D is unresolved. The DNA end favors TRBJ2-7, so the J call may be wrong. This CDR3 has 16 amino acids. Germline-derived CDR1 and CDR2 are SGHRS and YFSETQ. The CDR3 nucleotides are TGCGCCAGCAGCTTGGCCCCGGCACACTACTTCTACGAGCAGTACTTC. Protein sequence: CASSLAPAHYFYEQYF.

The V gene is TRBV7-6, the J gene TRBJ1-6, with D maybe TRBD1 (5 bases). This CDR3 is built from 13 residues. Trimming took 5 bases from V and 7 from J, leaving 9 bases between them. The germline V gene has CDR1 SGHVS and CDR2 FNYEAQ. The CDR3 here is CASSRDSNSPLHF. CDR3 DNA: TGTGCCAGCAGCCGGGACTCAAATTCACCCCTCCACTTT.